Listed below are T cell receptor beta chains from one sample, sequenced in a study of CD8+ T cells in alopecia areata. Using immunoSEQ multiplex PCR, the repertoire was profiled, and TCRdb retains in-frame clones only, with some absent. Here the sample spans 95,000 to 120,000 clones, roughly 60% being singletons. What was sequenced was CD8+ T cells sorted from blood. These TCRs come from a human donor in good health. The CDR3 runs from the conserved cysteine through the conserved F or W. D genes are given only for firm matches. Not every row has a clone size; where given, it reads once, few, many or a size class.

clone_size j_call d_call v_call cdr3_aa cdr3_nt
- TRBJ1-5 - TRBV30 CAWGDNQPQHF TGTGCCTGGGGGGACAATCAGCCCCAGCATTTT
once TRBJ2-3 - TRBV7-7 CASSLSGESTDTQYF TGTGCTAGCAGCTTATCGGGGGAAAGCACAGATACGCAGTATTTT
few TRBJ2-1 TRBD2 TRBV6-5 CASSQERGLYNEQFF TGTGCCAGCAGTCAAGAGCGGGGGCTCTACAATGAGCAGTTCTTC
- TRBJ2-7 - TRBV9 CASSAGMGGYEQYF TGTGCCAGCAGCGCCGGGATGGGGGGCTACGAGCAGTACTTC
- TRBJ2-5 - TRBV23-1 CASSPPGRRQETQYF TGCGCCAGCAGTCCGCCGGGACGGCGGCAAGAGACCCAGTACTTC
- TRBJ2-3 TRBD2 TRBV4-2 CASRWTSGAYLGDTQYF TGTGCCAGCCGGTGGACTAGCGGGGCTTATCTAGGGGATACGCAGTATTTT
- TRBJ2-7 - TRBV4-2 CASSQGLLEGGDEQYF TGTGCCAGCAGCCAAGGGTTGTTGGAGGGGGGCGACGAGCAGTACTTC
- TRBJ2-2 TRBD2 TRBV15 CATSREELAGAQELFF TGTGCCACCAGCAGAGAGGAACTAGCGGGGGCCCAGGAGCTGTTTTTT
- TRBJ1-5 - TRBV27 CASSLWGLGQPQHF TGTGCCAGCAGTTTATGGGGGCTTGGGCAGCCCCAGCATTTT
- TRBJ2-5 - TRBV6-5 CASSDRSQETQYF TGTGCCAGCAGTGACAGGTCCCAAGAGACCCAGTACTTC
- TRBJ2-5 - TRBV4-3 CASSQMGRSGETQYF TGCGCCAGCAGCCAAATGGGCCGATCCGGGGAGACCCAGTACTTC
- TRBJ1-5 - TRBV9 CASSVNNDQPQHF TGTGCCAGCAGCGTAAACAATGATCAGCCCCAGCATTTT
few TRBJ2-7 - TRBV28 CASSFFFGGTHEQYF TGTGCCAGCAGTTTTTTCTTCGGGGGTACCCACGAGCAGTACTTC
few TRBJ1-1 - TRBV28 CASSLFRGTEAFF TGTGCCAGCAGTCTATTCCGGGGCACTGAAGCTTTCTTT
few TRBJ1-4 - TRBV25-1 CASSDPGGGDEKLFF TGTGCCAGCAGTGACCCCGGCGGGGGCGATGAAAAACTGTTTTTT
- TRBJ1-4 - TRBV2 CASSESGRNEKLFF TGTGCCAGCAGTGAGAGTGGCCGGAATGAAAAACTGTTTTTT
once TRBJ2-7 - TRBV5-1 CASSLDLRLFYEQYF TGCGCCAGCAGCTTGGATTTACGTCTTTTCTACGAGCAGTACTTC
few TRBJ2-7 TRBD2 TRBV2 CASSVTGGADEQYF TGTGCCAGCAGTGTAACCGGGGGGGCCGACGAGCAGTACTTC
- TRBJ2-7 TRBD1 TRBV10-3 CAISDPGQGVYEQYF TGTGCCATCAGTGACCCGGGACAGGGGGTATACGAGCAGTACTTC
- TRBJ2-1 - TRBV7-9 CASSLVPGFVGNEQFF TGTGCCAGCAGCTTAGTACCGGGGTTCGTCGGCAATGAGCAGTTCTTC
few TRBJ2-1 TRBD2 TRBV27 CASSSSGGTYNEQFF TGTGCCAGCAGTTCGTCGGGGGGGACCTACAATGAGCAGTTCTTC
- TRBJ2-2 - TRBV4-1 CASSQVPGANTGELFF TGCGCCAGCAGCCAAGTTCCGGGGGCGAACACCGGGGAGCTGTTTTTT
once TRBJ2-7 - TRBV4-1 CASSRKTRNGIYEQYF TGCGCCAGCAGCCGGAAGACCAGAAACGGAATCTACGAGCAGTACTTC
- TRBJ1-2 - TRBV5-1 CASSLSVGLSHFPGPNYGYTF TGCGCCAGCAGCTTGAGTGTCGGACTCTCACATTTTCCGGGGCCTAACTATGGCTACACCTTC
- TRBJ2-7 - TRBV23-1 CARQTWTASYEQYF TGCGCCAGGCAAACTTGGACGGCCTCCTACGAGCAGTACTTC
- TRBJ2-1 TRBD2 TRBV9 CASSVGGGAVNEQFF TGTGCCAGCAGCGTAGGCGGGGGGGCGGTTAATGAGCAGTTCTTC
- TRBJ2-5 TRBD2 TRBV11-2 CASSLEFAGGLYQETQYF TGTGCCAGCAGCTTAGAGTTCGCGGGGGGTTTGTACCAAGAGACCCAGTACTTC
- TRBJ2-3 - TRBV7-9 CASSYKGTPSPDTQYF TGTGCCAGCAGCTACAAAGGGACTCCCAGTCCTGATACGCAGTATTTT
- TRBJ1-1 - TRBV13 CASSFGRVNTEAFF TGTGCCAGCAGCTTTGGAAGGGTGAACACTGAAGCTTTCTTT
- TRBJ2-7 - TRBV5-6 CASSPGTTEQYF TGTGCCAGCAGCCCGGGGACGACCGAGCAGTACTTC
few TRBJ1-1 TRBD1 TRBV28 CASIDRGLTEAFF TGTGCCAGCATCGACAGGGGGCTCACTGAAGCTTTCTTT
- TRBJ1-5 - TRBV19 CASSMQTGDSNQPQHF TGTGCCAGTAGTATGCAGACAGGAGATAGCAATCAGCCCCAGCATTTT
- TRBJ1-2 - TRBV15 CATSKEWDTNGYTF TGTGCCACCAGCAAAGAGTGGGATACGAATGGCTACACCTTC
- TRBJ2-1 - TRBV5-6 CASRGALGKYNEQFF TGTGCCAGCAGGGGCGCCCTAGGGAAGTACAATGAGCAGTTCTTC
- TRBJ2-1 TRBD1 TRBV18 CASSPQGAWGNEQFF TGTGCCAGCTCACCTCAGGGGGCTTGGGGCAATGAGCAGTTCTTC
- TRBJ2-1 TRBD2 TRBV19 CASSNIAGANNEQFF TGTGCCAGTAGTAACATAGCGGGGGCGAACAATGAGCAGTTCTTC
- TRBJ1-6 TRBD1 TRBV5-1 CASPPGTGNNSPLHF TGCGCCAGCCCTCCCGGGACAGGAAATAATTCACCCCTCCACTTT
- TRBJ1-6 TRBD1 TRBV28 CASSPTGQNSPLHF TGTGCCAGCAGCCCCACGGGACAGAACTCACCCCTCCACTTT
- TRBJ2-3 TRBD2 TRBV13 CASSHGLAATDTQYF TGTGCCAGCAGCCATGGACTAGCGGCCACAGATACGCAGTATTTT
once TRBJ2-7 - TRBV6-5 CASRPGQGSYEQYF TGTGCCAGCCGCCCGGGACAAGGATCCTACGAGCAGTACTTC
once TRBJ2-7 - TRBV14 CASSQAGVSYEQYF TGTGCCAGCAGCCAAGCAGGGGTCTCCTACGAGCAGTACTTC
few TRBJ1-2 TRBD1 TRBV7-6 CASSPRAGGQGDAANYGYTF TGTGCCAGCAGCCCTAGGGCGGGGGGACAGGGGGACGCAGCTAACTATGGCTACACCTTC
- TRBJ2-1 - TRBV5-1 CASSPFVRELSYNEQFF TGCGCCAGCAGCCCGTTTGTAAGGGAACTCTCCTACAATGAGCAGTTCTTC
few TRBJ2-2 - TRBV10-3 CAISVPGGDDTGELFF TGTGCCATCAGTGTGCCCGGGGGCGATGACACCGGGGAGCTGTTTTTT
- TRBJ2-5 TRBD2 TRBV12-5 CASGAGVETQYF TGTGCTAGTGGAGCGGGGGTGGAGACCCAGTACTTC
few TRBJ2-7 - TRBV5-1 CASSLEGYEQYF TGCGCCAGCAGCTTGGAGGGATACGAGCAGTACTTC
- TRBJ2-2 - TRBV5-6 CASSLVAHENTGELFF TGTGCCAGCAGCTTGGTTGCACATGAAAACACCGGGGAGCTGTTTTTT
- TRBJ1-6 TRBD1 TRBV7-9 CASSLNRGHNSPLHF TGTGCCAGCAGCCTCAACAGGGGTCATAATTCACCCCTCCACTTT
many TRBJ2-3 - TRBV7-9 CASSLWGRGWTPTDTQYF TGTGCCAGCAGCTTATGGGGCCGAGGTTGGACACCCACAGATACGCAGTATTTT
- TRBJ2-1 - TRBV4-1 CASSQATRYGAFGEQFF TGCGCCAGCAGCCAAGCGACTAGATACGGAGCCTTTGGTGAGCAGTTCTTC
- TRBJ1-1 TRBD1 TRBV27 CASSQTQGFTEAFF TGTGCCAGCAGTCAAACACAGGGGTTCACTGAAGCTTTCTTT
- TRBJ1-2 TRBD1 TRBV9 CASREQGARGYTF TGTGCCAGCAGAGAACAGGGGGCGCGTGGCTACACCTTC